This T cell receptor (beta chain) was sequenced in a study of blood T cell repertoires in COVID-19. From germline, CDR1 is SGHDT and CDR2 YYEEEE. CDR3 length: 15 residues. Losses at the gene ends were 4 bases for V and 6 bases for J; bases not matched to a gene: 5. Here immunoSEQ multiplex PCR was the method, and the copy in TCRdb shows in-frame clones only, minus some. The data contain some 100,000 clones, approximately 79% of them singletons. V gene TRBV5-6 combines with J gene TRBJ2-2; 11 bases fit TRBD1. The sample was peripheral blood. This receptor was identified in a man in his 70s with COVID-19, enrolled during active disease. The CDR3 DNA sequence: TGTGCCAGCAGCGTGGGACAGGGGGTGGCCGGGGAGCTGTTTTTT. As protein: CASSVGQGVAGELFF.